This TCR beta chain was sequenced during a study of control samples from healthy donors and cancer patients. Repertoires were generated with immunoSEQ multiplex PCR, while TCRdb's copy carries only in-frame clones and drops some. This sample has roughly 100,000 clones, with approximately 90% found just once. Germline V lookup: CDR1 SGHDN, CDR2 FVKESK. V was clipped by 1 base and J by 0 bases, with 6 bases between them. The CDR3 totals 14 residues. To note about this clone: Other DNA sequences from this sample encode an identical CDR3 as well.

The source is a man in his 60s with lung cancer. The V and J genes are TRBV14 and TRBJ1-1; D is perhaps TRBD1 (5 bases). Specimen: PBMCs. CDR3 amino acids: CASSQAGMNTEAFF. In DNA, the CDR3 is TGTGCCAGCAGCCAAGCAGGGATGAACACTGAAGCTTTCTTT.